A single sample is the source of the 3 T cell receptor beta chains below, sequenced in a study of shared clonotypes between healthy human individuals. TCRdb keeps only in-frame clones here, not all; method: immunoSEQ multiplex PCR. The repertoire includes more than 150,000 clones, roughly 70% of them detected once, and 8.5% to 12% sits in the top ten. The sample was memory CD4+ T cells sorted from blood. Stated subset: CD45RA-negative fraction. Receptors originate from a man aged 30 to 39 in good health.

The J gene is TRBJ2-3, the V gene TRBV5-6, with D hard to call. Per the germline V gene, CDR1 is SGHDT and CDR2 is YYEEEE. This CDR3 has 15 amino acids. V was cut by 0 bases and J by 5 bases, with 13 bases left in between. CDR3 in DNA: TGTGCCAGCAGCTTGGCCCTCCTTTATGGAGATACGCAGTATTTT. Translation gives CASSLALLYGDTQYF.

The chain uses TRBV15 and TRBJ1-1, with a weak D call TRBD1 (5 bases). Germline V gene lookup returns CDR1 LNHNV and CDR2 YYDKDF (reference sequence). The V gene lost 0 bases and the J gene lost 1 base, with 6 bases spanning the gap. This CDR3 region has 14 residues. The CDR3 nucleotides are TGTGCCACCAGCAGAGAAGGGGAGAACACTGAAGCTTTCTTT. Residues: CATSREGENTEAFF.

CDR3 loop: CASSQKGLPYEQYF. The DNA for the CDR3 is TGTGCCAGCAGCCAAAAAGGACTACCCTACGAGCAGTACTTC. This chain links TRBV5-4 with TRBJ2-7; a weak D match, TRBD2 (6 bases). The V gene's germline CDR1 is SGHNT and CDR2 YYREEE (reference sequence). V was trimmed by 4 bases and J by 2 bases, leaving 13 bases between them. This CDR3 spans 14 amino acids.